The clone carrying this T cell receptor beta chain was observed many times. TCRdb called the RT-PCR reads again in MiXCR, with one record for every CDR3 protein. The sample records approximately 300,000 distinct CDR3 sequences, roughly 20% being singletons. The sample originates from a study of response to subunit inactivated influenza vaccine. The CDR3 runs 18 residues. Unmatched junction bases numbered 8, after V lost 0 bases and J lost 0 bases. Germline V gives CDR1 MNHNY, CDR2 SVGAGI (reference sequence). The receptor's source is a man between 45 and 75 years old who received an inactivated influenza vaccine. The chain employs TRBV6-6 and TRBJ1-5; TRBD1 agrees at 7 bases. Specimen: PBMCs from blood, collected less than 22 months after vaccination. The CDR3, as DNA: TGTGCCAGCAGTTACTCGGACAGGAACTTATATAGCAATCAGCCCCAGCATTTT. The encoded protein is CASSYSDRNLYSNQPQHF.